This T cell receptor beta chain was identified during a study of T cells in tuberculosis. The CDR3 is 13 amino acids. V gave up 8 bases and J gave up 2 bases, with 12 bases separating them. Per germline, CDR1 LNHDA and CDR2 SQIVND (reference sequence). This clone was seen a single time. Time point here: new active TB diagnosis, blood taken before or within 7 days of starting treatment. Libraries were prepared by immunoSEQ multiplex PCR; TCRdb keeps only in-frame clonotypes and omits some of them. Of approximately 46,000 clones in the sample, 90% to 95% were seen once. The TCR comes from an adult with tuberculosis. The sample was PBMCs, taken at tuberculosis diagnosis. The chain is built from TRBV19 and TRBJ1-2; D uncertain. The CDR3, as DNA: TGTGCCAGTGATCAGAGGCAAAACTATGGCTACACCTTC. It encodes CASDQRQNYGYTF.